The source of this T cell receptor beta chain is a study of T-cell reconstitution after alpha-beta-depleted transplantation in children. Whole-study results and caveats: Alpha-beta T cells about two months after transplant reportedly derived from several hundred expanded graft clones. At the one-year point after transplant, T-cell counts and TCRbeta diversity were found to come mostly from T cells that had been newly produced.

In regard to this clonotype: What it recognizes is unknown.

Unique molecular identifiers were incorporated into the prepared TCRbeta library. TCRdb analysed the PCR reads with MiXCR anew, one entry per CDR3 protein. The repertoire consists of some 290,000 distinct CDR3 sequences, with roughly 21% occurring once and the leading ten covering approximately 11%. The germline CDR1 and CDR2 sequences are DFQATT and SNEGSKA (reference sequence). The CDR3 loop spans 16 amino acids. Trimming stripped 3 bases from V and 0 bases from J, with 15 bases between. The clonotype was recovered from a male patient under 18 who had a stem cell transplant for acute lymphoblastic leukemia, so the T cells may come from the graft donor. The chain is built from TRBV20-1 and TRBJ2-4; D gene uncertain. The sample consisted of PBMCs, mostly from graft donor cells, taken 180 days after TCRalphabeta/CD19-depleted stem cell transplant. The CDR3 DNA sequence: TGCAGTGCTAGTATGGCAGGAAGTCTAGCCAAAAACATTCAGTACTTC. Translated, it gives CSASMAGSLAKNIQYF.